The 17 T cell receptor beta chains below were found in one sample sequenced in a study of cytomegalovirus exposure and HLA in healthy donors. With 60 Vbeta and 13 Jbeta primers, the PCR was carried out. The table came from immunoSEQ multiplex PCR; TCRdb's copy has only in-frame clones and leaves some out. This table holds about 150,000 clones, around two thirds found once. The sequenced sample was PBMCs. The receptors were gathered from a young woman in good health and CMV-seronegative.

The V call is TRBV4-2, the J call TRBJ2-3, with D maybe TRBD2 (6 bases). V lost 0 bases and J 4 bases, leaving 11 bases between the germline ends. Germline CDR1 reads LGHNA; CDR2 reads YNFKEQ. The CDR3 has 15 residues. The CDR3 region has the DNA TGTGCCAGCAGCCAAGACCCGGGCGGGGCAGATACGCAGTATTTT. Amino acids: CASSQDPGGADTQYF.

The chain carries TRBV7-8 and TRBJ2-5; a possible D gene is TRBD2 (5 bases). The tail of the sequence fits TRBJ2-7 better, so the J call may be wrong. CDR1 is SGHVS, CDR2 FQNEAQ, per germline. The CDR3 is 13 residues long. The CDR3 loop is CASIRDVGYEQYF. For the CDR3, the DNA is TGTGCCAGCATCCGGGATGTGGGCTACGAGCAGTACTTC.

This rearrangement joins TRBV6-1 to TRBJ2-7, with D maybe TRBD1 (6 bases). CDR3 length: 14 amino acids. Trimming pared 7 bases from V and 0 bases from J, leaving 13 bases between. Germline CDR1 MNHNS, CDR2 SASEGT. CDR3 sequence reads: CASIERGYSYEQYF. DNA for the CDR3: TGTGCCAGCATCGAAAGGGGGTACTCCTACGAGCAGTACTTC.

This rearrangement joins TRBV6-5 to TRBJ1-3; 8 bases align to TRBD1. This CDR3 has 15 residues. Germline V gene data show CDR1 as MNHEY and CDR2 as SVGAGI. Unmatched junction bases numbered 4, after V lost 2 bases and J lost 4 bases. The CDR3 sequence is CASSYGGQEGNTIYF. The DNA of the CDR3 is TGTGCCAGCAGTTACGGGGGACAGGAGGGAAACACCATATATTTT.

V usage is TRBV28 and J usage is TRBJ2-7; TRBD1 agrees at 7 bases. This CDR3 spans 19 amino acids. Germline CDR1 and CDR2: MDHEN and SYDVKM. Trimming at V came to 0 bases and at J to 0 bases, leaving 14 bases not matched to a gene. The DNA of the CDR3 is TGTGCCAGCAGTTTATGGTTCAGTGAGGGGGCAAGGAGCTCCTACGAGCAGTACTTC. Amino acid sequence: CASSLWFSEGARSSYEQYF.

This chain connects TRBV29-1 to TRBJ1-2; tentatively, D is TRBD1 (5 bases). The CDR3 loop spans 13 amino acids. Trimming stripped 3 bases from V and 3 bases from J, with 11 bases between. Germline assignment: CDR1 SQVTM and CDR2 ANQGSEA. The CDR3 loop reads CSVEGEGDYGYTF. The CDR3 bases are TGCAGCGTTGAGGGGGAGGGAGACTATGGCTACACCTTC.

This clone showed up just a few times. At one boundary the junction diverges from the germline segment, which might be a read error. The DNA for the CDR3 is TGTGCTAGCAGCCACGGACAGGGGGCCCACGAGCAGTACTTC. It translates to CASSHGQGAHEQYF. The chain joins TRBV7-7 to TRBJ2-7, with TRBD1 matching over 11 bases. The CDR3 is 14 residues long. Germline lookup yields CDR1 SSHAT and CDR2 FNYEAQ (reference sequence).

The V and J genes are TRBV30 and TRBJ1-1; the D is unclear. The V end lost 0 bases, the J end lost 6 bases, and 8 bases lay between the germline ends. The CDR3 totals 12 residues. CDR1 and CDR2 (germline): GTSNPN, SVGIG (reference sequence). The chain's CDR3 is CAWSVGEAEAFF. In nucleotides, the CDR3 is TGTGCCTGGAGTGTTGGCGAGGCTGAAGCTTTCTTT.

The chain employs TRBV10-3 and TRBJ1-2; 8 nucleotides line up with TRBD1. Looked up from germline, CDR1 is ENHRY and CDR2 is SYGVKD. V lost 4 bases and J lost 8; bases outside the gene matches: 6. This CDR3 spans 13 amino acids. The CDR3 DNA reads TGTGCCATCAGTGCTACGACAGGGGCCGGCTACACCTTC. Its protein is CAISATTGAGYTF.

V and J are TRBV18 and TRBJ2-7; TRBD2 is a possible D gene (5 bases). The CDR3 sequence is 14 residues long. Trimming left V 3 bases short and J 1 base short, with 10 bases between. Germline V lookup: CDR1 KGHSH, CDR2 LQKENI. The CDR3, as DNA: TGTGCCAGCTCACCGCGGACTGATTCCTACGAGCAGTACGTC. Encoded protein: CASSPRTDSYEQYV.

The chain couples TRBV7-9 to TRBJ2-1; 15 nucleotides agree with TRBD2. Germline CDR1 reads SEHNR; CDR2 reads FQNEAQ (reference sequence). The CDR3 length is 17 residues. V was clipped by 4 bases and J by 5 bases; unmatched bases: 6. The CDR3 coding sequence is TGTGCCAGCAGCTGGGGGACTAGCGGGGGGTGGGACAATGAGCAGTTCTTC. Amino acids: CASSWGTSGGWDNEQFF.

This clone has more than one count but fewer than ten. This chain connects TRBV4-3 to TRBJ1-2; 8 positions agree with TRBD1. Unmatched junction bases numbered 2, after V lost 1 base and J lost 4 bases. This CDR3 spans 14 amino acids. From germline, CDR1 is LGHNA and CDR2 YSLEER. The CDR3 DNA follows: TGCGCCAGCAGCCAAGCCACAGGGGGCTATGGCTACACCTTC. Translating gives CASSQATGGYGYTF.

CDR3 loop: CASTRTGLDTQYF. The CDR3 DNA reads as TGTGCCAGCACCCGGACAGGGCTAGATACGCAGTATTTT. V and J are TRBV7-9 and TRBJ2-3; 8 bases map to TRBD1. The germline V gene has CDR1 SEHNR and CDR2 FQNEAQ (reference sequence). CDR3 length: 13 amino acids. With V trimmed by 7 bases and J by 5 bases, 5 bases remained unmatched.

The CDR3 spells CASSLGGSGNTIYF. DNA of the CDR3: TGTGCCAGCAGTCTTGGAGGCTCTGGAAACACCATATATTTT. The chain uses TRBV6-1 and TRBJ1-3, with D unclear. CDR1 is MNHNS and CDR2 is SASEGT in the germline V gene. Trimming took 5 bases from V and 0 from J, leaving 8 bases between them. The CDR3 spans 14 residues.

The V call is TRBV11-3, the J call TRBJ2-5; TRBD1 might be the D (6 bases). CDR3 length: 15 amino acids. Germline assignment: CDR1 SGHNT and CDR2 YENEEA. The germline V and J ends were trimmed by 1 base and 5 bases, with 14 bases remaining between them. The CDR3 sequence is CASSLGTGIMETQYF. The CDR3 nucleotides read TGTGCCAGCAGCTTAGGAACAGGGATAATGGAGACCCAGTACTTC.

This rearrangement joins TRBV5-1 to TRBJ2-1; 13 positions match TRBD2. CDR3 length equals 19 residues. Germline V lookup: CDR1 SGHRS, CDR2 YFSETQ. V was pared by 5 bases and J by 2 bases, with 13 bases of the junction left unmatched. CDR3 in DNA: TGCGCCAGCAGACCTGCGCGGACTAGCGGGGGAGGCACCTACAATGAGCAGTTCTTC. This translates into CASRPARTSGGGTYNEQFF.

The chain links TRBV6-1 to TRBJ2-1; tentatively, D is TRBD2 (5 bases). Trimming shortened V by 6 bases and J by 7 bases, and 10 bases separated the two germline ends. The CDR3 is 12 residues long. Germline CDR1 reads MNHNS; CDR2 reads SASEGT. CDR3 amino acids: CASSYWRNEQFF. CDR3 in DNA: TGTGCCAGCAGCTATTGGAGGAATGAGCAGTTCTTC.